This T cell receptor (beta chain) was observed in a study of blood T cell repertoires in COVID-19. Study processing details: Amplification of reference gene primers was used by the study to estimate nucleated cell counts. Some clones are missing from TCRdb's copy, which holds only in-frame ones; the method was immunoSEQ multiplex PCR. V, J and clone size were drawn from that table, and D and trimming were deduced from the DNA. Altogether tens of thousands of clones are present, 65% to 90% being singletons, with the ten largest covering roughly 18%. In germline, CDR1 is SGDLS, CDR2 YYNGEE. Losses at the gene ends were 4 bases for V and 7 bases for J; bases not matched to a gene: 10. CDR3 length: 15 amino acids.

The sample consisted of peripheral blood. The rearrangement joins TRBV9 to TRBJ2-7; 11 bases are a match to TRBD1. This receptor was identified in a woman aged 60-70 years with active COVID-19. This chain's CDR3 is CASSMGTGGITEQYF. In nucleotides, the CDR3 is TGTGCCAGCAGCATGGGGACAGGGGGTATTACAGAGCAGTACTTC.